Reported below is one T cell receptor beta chain. These data are taken from a study of T-cell memory formation after mild COVID-19. J was trimmed by 0 bases and V by 2 bases; bases with no gene match: 6. The germline gives CDR1 KGHSH, CDR2 LQKENI. The CDR3 length is 18 residues. UMIs and sample barcodes were carried by the TCR alpha and TCR beta cDNA libraries that 5'RACE produced using constant-segment primers. TCRdb reprocessed the 5' RACE reads with MiXCR, giving one entry per CDR3 protein. Of 280,000 or so distinct CDR3 sequences listed, under 8.5% are singletons. The sample consisted of PBMCs or a T cell subset sorted from them (not recorded which). This rearrangement joins TRBV18 to TRBJ2-6, with 8 positions matching TRBD1. This receptor was taken from a man between 18 and 29 years old who had mild COVID-19 (a few samples of this study predate the infection). Cell type and time point are not known. CDR3 sequence (DNA): TGTGCCAGCTCACCATCCGGGACAGGAGTCTCTGGGGCCAACGTCCTGACTTTC. Its translation: CASSPSGTGVSGANVLTF.